This TCR beta chain was sequenced during a study of blood T cell repertoires in COVID-19. Across the study: Some COVID-19 samples were acute and others convalescent; all came from the United States, Italy and Spain. T cells, B-cell-depleted T cells, or PBMCs provided the cDNA or gDNA that served as material.

Germline CDR1 reads SGHAT; CDR2 reads FQNNGV. The CDR3 is made up of 15 amino acids. V shed 0 bases and J 4 bases; nucleotides not matched to a gene: 4. In the original workflow: Nucleated cell counts were estimated from reference gene primer amplification. Assay used: immunoSEQ multiplex PCR; TCRdb lists only in-frame clones, some missing. Clonal size and the V and J genes are those of that table, whereas D and trimming came from the DNA. The sample shows a few hundred thousand clones, 80% to 90% of them seen only once. Clinical history reported by participants formed the basis on which cohorts were assigned.

The chain has TRBV11-2 and TRBJ2-7; 9 nucleotides line up with TRBD1. This receptor was identified in a woman aged 40 to 55 with acute COVID-19. Sequencing was carried out using PBMCs or T cells enriched from blood (not recorded which). The CDR3 loop reads CASSLDRTGVYEQYF. CDR3 bases: TGTGCCAGCAGCTTAGATCGGACAGGGGTATACGAGCAGTACTTC.